The clone carrying this T cell receptor beta chain was observed many times. Its matching antigen is unknown. Regions amplified from RNA transcripts were the TCR beta CDR3 regions. Carried out on the TCR CDR3, a first-round RT-PCR used the HTBI primer set. TCRdb reprocessed the multiplex PCR reads with MiXCR, giving one entry per CDR3 protein. Of some 500,000 distinct CDR3 sequences in the sample, roughly a quarter were seen once. The CDR3 consists of 16 residues. Germline V gene data show CDR1 as SGHRS and CDR2 as YFSETQ. V was pared by 0 bases and J by 1 base, with 5 bases of the junction left unmatched. The study left out patients who had uncontrolled infection, other autoimmune disease, pregnancy or lactation. Each diagnosis drew on symptoms, thyroxine, TRAb, thyroid ultrasound and orbital computed tomography findings. This specimen comes from a study of T cells in Graves' hyperthyroidism and ophthalmopathy. Study background: Specimen type is peripheral blood, collected at initial diagnosis prior to any treatment. Whole-study results and caveats: Most thyroid clonotypes that were expanded above 0.001 also turned up in blood.

Source material: blood. This chain links TRBV5-1 with TRBJ1-1, with TRBD1 identical over 8 bases. The TCR originated in a woman aged 25 to 39 with Graves' ophthalmopathy. This CDR3 is CASSLAQGARNTEAFF. DNA for the CDR3: TGCGCCAGCAGCTTGGCTCAGGGGGCCCGGAACACTGAAGCTTTCTTT.